The 8 T cell receptor beta chains below all came from one sample that was sequenced in a study of blood T cell repertoires in COVID-19. Here immunoSEQ multiplex PCR was the method, and the copy in TCRdb shows in-frame clones only, minus some. The sample lists more than 300,000 clones, more than 75% occurring once. Sequencing used PBMCs or T cells enriched from blood (not recorded which). The receptors were sampled from a woman younger than 30 who had recovered from COVID-19.

V and J are TRBV7-3 and TRBJ1-1, with D unresolved. The germline V gene has CDR1 SGHTA and CDR2 FQGTGA. CDR3 size: 13 residues. Trimming shortened V by 1 base and J by 7 bases, and 10 bases separated the two germline ends. The CDR3 protein is CASSLKRQNEAFF. CDR3 DNA sequence: TGTGCCAGCAGCTTAAAGCGTCAGAATGAAGCTTTCTTT.

The rearrangement links TRBV5-1 to TRBJ2-7, with 10 bases identical to TRBD1. With 0 bases clipped from V and 6 bases from J, the junction kept 3 bases outside the gene matches. Germline loops: CDR1 SGHRS, CDR2 YFSETQ. The CDR3 totals 14 residues. The CDR3 nucleotides are TGCGCCAGCAGCTTGGAGGGGACAGGGGCCGAGCAGTACTTC. Protein: CASSLEGTGAEQYF.

This chain joins TRBV30 and TRBJ2-7, with D unresolved. Germline V gene sequence: CDR1 GTSNPN, CDR2 SVGIG (reference sequence). V dropped 0 bases and J dropped 7 bases, with 13 bases sitting between them. The CDR3 covers 13 residues. This CDR3 reads CAWSVRSGFEQYF. The CDR3 DNA reads as TGTGCCTGGAGTGTACGATCCGGGTTTGAGCAGTACTTC.

V gene TRBV6-2 or TRBV6-3 combines with J gene TRBJ2-2; D call uncertain. V was clipped by 0 bases and J by 5 bases, with 19 bases between them. The germline gives CDR1 MNHEY, CDR2 SVGEGT. The CDR3 extends over 18 amino acids. In DNA form, the CDR3 reads TGTGCCAGCAGTTACTCTCCCCAGGCGACCGCGAGAACCGGGGAGCTGTTTTTT. Its translation: CASSYSPQATARTGELFF.

The chain recombines TRBV6-1 with TRBJ2-4; 10 bases are shared with TRBD1. V was clipped by 2 bases and J by 0 bases; unmatched bases: 13. The V gene's germline CDR1 is MNHNS and CDR2 SASEGT. This CDR3 has 20 residues. The CDR3 loop reads CASSESGDRGYILAKNIQYF. The CDR3 bases are TGTGCCAGCAGTGAAAGCGGGGACAGGGGCTACATACTAGCCAAAAACATTCAGTACTTC.

This chain uses TRBV6-5 with TRBJ1-2; 10 nucleotides match TRBD1. The length of the CDR3 is 14 residues. CDR1 is MNHEY and CDR2 is SVGAGI in the germline V gene. J was trimmed by 0 bases and V by 7 bases; bases with no gene match: 2. CDR3 loop: CASTGTGANYGYTF. The CDR3 region has the DNA TGTGCCAGCACCGGGACAGGGGCTAACTATGGCTACACCTTC.

V is TRBV15 and J is TRBJ1-2; D might be TRBD1 (6 bases). The V and J ends lost 6 bases and 7 bases respectively, with 21 bases between them. The germline V gene has CDR1 LNHNV and CDR2 YYDKDF (reference sequence). The CDR3 length is 15 residues. CDR3 in amino acids: CATSQGRGAGGGYTF. The CDR3 DNA sequence: TGTGCCACCAGTCAAGGCAGGGGAGCGGGGGGTGGCTACACCTTC.

The chain employs TRBV27 and TRBJ2-1; 7 positions agree with TRBD1. The germline V gene encodes CDR1 MNHEY and CDR2 SMNVEV (reference sequence). J lost 0 bases, V lost 3 bases, and 5 bases had no gene match. The CDR3 is 16 residues long. CDR3 sequence: CASSLTGLSSYNEQFF. CDR3 in DNA: TGTGCCAGCAGTTTGACAGGGCTAAGCTCCTACAATGAGCAGTTCTTC.